The 29 T cell receptor beta chains below come from one sample, sequenced in a study of PD-1 blockade in classical Hodgkin lymphoma. Clones were read by immunoSEQ multiplex PCR, and TCRdb kept only the in-frame ones, dropping some. This repertoire shows roughly 70,000 clones, over 90% found once; its top ten account for over 2.5%. Time point meaning: newly diagnosed, previously untreated cHL patient sample. The sequenced material came from peripheral blood mononuclear cells (PBMCs). The receptors were gathered from a human donor with classical Hodgkin lymphoma.

The V gene is TRBV28, the J gene TRBJ2-7, with D possibly TRBD2 on 6 matching bases. Trimming cost V 3 bases and J 12 bases, with 9 bases left between them. CDR1 is MDHEN and CDR2 is SYDVKM in the germline V gene. The CDR3 is 10 residues long. The CDR3 is CASSFGGMYF. Here the CDR3 DNA reads TGTGCCAGCAGTTTTGGGGGGATGTACTTC.

The gene calls are TRBV5-1 and TRBJ1-1; D is unresolved. The CDR3 loop spans 16 amino acids. Trimming removed 0 bases from V and 4 bases from J, with 16 bases in between. The germline V gene has CDR1 SGHRS and CDR2 YFSETQ. CDR3 loop: CASSLDGPILSTEAFF. In nucleotides, the CDR3 is TGCGCCAGCAGCTTGGATGGGCCCATTTTGAGCACTGAAGCTTTCTTT.

The chain links TRBV18 to TRBJ2-7; D call uncertain. Germline-derived CDR1 and CDR2 are KGHSH and LQKENI. This CDR3 has 11 residues. V was clipped by 4 bases and J by 3 bases, with 4 bases between them. DNA of the CDR3: TGTGCCAGCTCACAGGGCTACGAGCAGTACTTC. This codes for CASSQGYEQYF.

The chain joins TRBV10-1 to TRBJ1-1, with D perhaps matching TRBD1 (5 bases). The CDR3 totals 15 residues. Germline loops: CDR1 WNHNN, CDR2 SYGVQD (reference sequence). V gave up 5 bases and J gave up 4 bases, with 17 bases separating them. In DNA form, the CDR3 reads TGCGCCAGCAGTCAGGGAAGGGCTGCAGTCACTGAAGCTTTCTTT. Protein product: CASSQGRAAVTEAFF.

This chain joins TRBV5-1 and TRBJ1-3; D possibly corresponds to TRBD1 (6 bases). V was cut by 3 bases and J by 2 bases, with 15 bases left in between. This CDR3 is built from 16 residues. Germline lookup yields CDR1 SGHRS and CDR2 YFSETQ. This CDR3 reads CASSSGRGIPGNTIYF. CDR3 nucleotides: TGCGCCAGCAGCTCGGGAAGGGGGATCCCTGGAAACACCATATATTTT.

The chain is built from TRBV29-1 and TRBJ2-7; D might be TRBD1 (6 bases). Germline values: CDR1 SQVTM, CDR2 ANQGSEA. The CDR3 totals 12 residues. The V and J ends lost 6 bases and 2 bases respectively, with 11 bases between them. This CDR3 reads CSVLTGAYEQYF. CDR3 in DNA: TGCAGCGTCCTGACAGGAGCCTACGAGCAGTACTTC.

The V and J genes are TRBV7-2 and TRBJ2-1; 7 bases fit TRBD1. Trimming took 4 bases from V and 5 from J; bases not matched to a gene: 11. Germline CDR1 is SGHTA and CDR2 is FQGNSA. This CDR3 is built from 16 residues. CDR3 sequence: CASSSKRGRLDNEQFF. For the CDR3, the DNA is TGTGCCAGCAGCTCAAAAAGGGGGCGGCTGGACAATGAGCAGTTCTTC.

The V gene is TRBV2, the J gene TRBJ1-6, with TRBD1 identical over 8 bases. Germline V gene lookup returns CDR1 SNHLY and CDR2 FYNNEI. V trimming: 10 bases; J trimming: 4 bases; junction bases outside the gene matches: 9. The CDR3 covers 15 residues. CDR3 protein: CATSPTGGYNSPLHF. CDR3 bases: TGTGCCACCTCCCCTACAGGGGGATATAATTCACCCCTCCACTTT.

This clone was seen only once. The CDR3 DNA is TGTGCCAGCAGAGCCGGGACAGGGACCTACGAGCAGTACTTC. Protein sequence: CASRAGTGTYEQYF. The chain recombines TRBV2 with TRBJ2-7, with 9 bases identical to TRBD1. Germline CDR1 reads SNHLY; CDR2 reads FYNNEI. The ends lost 6 bases at V and 2 bases at J; junction bases unmatched: 5. The CDR3 is 14 residues long.

The genes are TRBV30 and TRBJ2-1; no clear D gene. V was clipped by 8 bases and J by 5 bases, with 19 bases between them. The CDR3 has 14 residues. Germline V lookup: CDR1 GTSNPN, CDR2 SVGIG (reference sequence). In DNA form, the CDR3 reads TGTGCCGGGTCGACACTCGCTCTGAACAATGAGCAGTTCTTC. It is translated as CAGSTLALNNEQFF.

The rearrangement links TRBV29-1 to TRBJ1-5; D possibly corresponds to TRBD1 (5 bases). From germline, CDR1 is SQVTM and CDR2 ANQGSEA. This CDR3 has 13 amino acids. Trimming removed 4 bases at V and 7 bases at J, with 14 bases between. CDR3 bases: TGCAGCGTTGTAGGGGATTGGGGCCAGCCCCAGCATTTT. It encodes CSVVGDWGQPQHF.

CDR3 sequence (DNA): TGCGCCAGCAGTGAGCGGGGGTATAGGGACGAGCAGTACTTC. This encodes CASSERGYRDEQYF. V and J are TRBV10-1 and TRBJ2-7; possible D gene TRBD2, 6 bases. Trimming removed 2 bases at V and 5 bases at J, with 13 bases between. CDR1 and CDR2 (germline): WNHNN, SYGVQD (reference sequence). The CDR3 is 14 residues long.

The chain combines TRBV5-1 with TRBJ2-1; 9 bases agree with TRBD2. V dropped 3 bases and J dropped 1; count of bases not matched to a gene: 5. The CDR3 totals 16 residues. Germline V gene lookup returns CDR1 SGHRS and CDR2 YFSETQ. CDR3 in amino acids: CASSSGGGVSYNEQFF. CDR3 bases: TGCGCCAGCAGCTCCGGCGGGGGGGTTTCCTACAATGAGCAGTTCTTC.

This clone was recorded only once. The rearrangement uses TRBV18 and TRBJ1-1, with D possibly being TRBD1 (6 bases). The V end lost 8 bases, the J end lost 2 bases, and 12 bases lay between the germline ends. The CDR3 extends over 13 amino acids. Germline CDR1 KGHSH, CDR2 LQKENI. CDR3 DNA sequence: TGTGCCAGCGCCGGGACATCTAACACTGAAGCTTTCTTT. As protein: CASAGTSNTEAFF.

The chain links TRBV7-2 to TRBJ2-7, with 9 positions matching TRBD1. Per the germline V gene, CDR1 is SGHTA and CDR2 is FQGNSA. This CDR3 is built from 15 residues. The V segment lost 4 bases and the J segment 1 base; nucleotides outside the gene matches: 5. CDR3: CASSSTGTGSYEQYF. As DNA, the CDR3 is TGTGCCAGCAGCTCCACCGGGACAGGGTCCTACGAGCAGTACTTC.

The rearrangement links TRBV7-2 to TRBJ2-2; tentatively, D is TRBD1 or TRBD2 (6 bases each). The V gene's germline CDR1 is SGHTA and CDR2 FQGNSA. V lost 4 bases and J 7 bases, leaving 19 bases between the germline ends. The length of the CDR3 is 16 residues. In DNA form, the CDR3 reads TGTGCCAGCAGCTCCTCCCGGGGGCAATATGGCGGGGAGCTGTTTTTT. Its translation is CASSSSRGQYGGELFF.

This clone was detected once. This rearrangement joins TRBV6-1 to TRBJ2-3, with 9 positions matching TRBD1. The germline CDR1 and CDR2 sequences are MNHNS and SASEGT. With V trimmed by 4 bases and J by 4 bases, 3 bases remained unmatched. CDR3 length equals 14 residues. CDR3 amino acids: CASSVTGGPDTQYF. DNA for the CDR3: TGTGCCAGCAGTGTTACAGGGGGCCCAGATACGCAGTATTTT.

This sequence joins TRBV2 and TRBJ1-5, with a tentative D call TRBD1 (6 bases). Germline CDR1 and CDR2: SNHLY and FYNNEI. Trimming left V 2 bases short and J 3 bases short, with 23 bases between. CDR3 length: 19 residues. CDR3 in amino acids: CASSEQAATGSIDNQPQHF. As DNA, the CDR3 is TGTGCCAGCAGTGAACAAGCTGCCACAGGGTCTATTGACAATCAGCCCCAGCATTTT. The full variable domain, its missing parts supplied by reference TRBV2 and TRBJ1-5, is EPEVTQTPSHQVTQMGQEVILRCVPISNHLYFYWYRQILGQKVEFLVSFYNNEISEKSEIFDDQFSVERPDGSNFTLKIRSTKLEDSAMYFCASSEQAATGSIDNQPQHFGDGTRLSIL.

The chain links TRBV5-1 to TRBJ2-7; the match to TRBD1 covers 8 bases. The CDR3 sequence is 15 residues long. V shed 3 bases, J shed 10 bases, and the junction held 15 bases outside the gene matches. CDR1 and CDR2 (germline): SGHRS, YFSETQ. CDR3 protein: CASSSKTGATLYQYF. The CDR3 region has the DNA TGCGCCAGCAGCTCAAAGACAGGGGCCACCCTATATCAGTACTTC.

This chain connects TRBV5-4 to TRBJ1-2, with 8 bases matching TRBD1. Germline trimming cut 5 bases from V and 3 bases from J; bases unmatched to any gene: 6. This CDR3 has 14 amino acids. The germline gives CDR1 SGHNT, CDR2 YYREEE (reference sequence). The CDR3 region is CASSTPTGDYGYTF. CDR3 nucleotide sequence: TGTGCCAGCAGTACCCCGACAGGGGACTATGGCTACACCTTC.

The chain is built from TRBV5-4 and TRBJ1-1; D gene unclear. V lost 4 bases and J lost 0, with 13 bases in between. This CDR3 contains 15 residues. Germline CDR1 and CDR2: SGHNT and YYREEE (reference sequence). CDR3 in DNA: TGTGCCAGCAGCAACGCCGCCGCGGTGAACACTGAAGCTTTCTTT. Amino acid sequence: CASSNAAAVNTEAFF.

The chain couples TRBV9 to TRBJ1-2; 12 bases fit TRBD1. V gave up 3 bases and J gave up 4 bases; unmatched junction bases: 4. The length of the CDR3 is 15 residues. Germline CDR1 and CDR2: SGDLS and YYNGEE. The CDR3 reads CASSGGTGGFYGYTF. The CDR3 region has the DNA TGTGCCAGCAGCGGTGGGACAGGGGGCTTCTATGGCTACACCTTC.

V is TRBV28 and J is TRBJ1-2, with a possible D match to TRBD1 (5 bases). The CDR3 totals 12 residues. V lost 2 bases, J lost 6 bases, and 7 bases lay in between. The germline V gene has CDR1 MDHEN and CDR2 SYDVKM. DNA of the CDR3: TGTGCCAGCAGTTTAGGGGCCCATGGCTACACCTTC. This codes for CASSLGAHGYTF.

The chain combines TRBV11-2 with TRBJ1-2; maybe TRBD1 (5 bases). The CDR3 covers 13 residues. From germline, CDR1 is SGHAT and CDR2 FQNNGV. Trimming left V 0 bases short and J 8 bases short, with 10 bases between. The CDR3 sequence: CASSLETGGGYTF. CDR3 DNA: TGTGCCAGCAGCTTAGAAACAGGCGGGGGCTACACCTTC.

This rearrangement joins TRBV20-1 to TRBJ1-2; D is unresolved. This CDR3 region has 11 residues. Per the germline V gene, CDR1 is DFQATT and CDR2 is SNEGSKA (reference sequence). The V end was cut by 5 bases, the J end by 8 bases, with 12 bases between. The CDR3 DNA reads TGCAGTGCTCAACCTCCCGGGGGCTACACCTTC. This encodes CSAQPPGGYTF.

The chain carries TRBV13 and TRBJ1-5; the D is unclear. There are 14 residues in the CDR3. V dropped 0 bases and J dropped 4 bases, with 7 bases sitting between them. Germline-derived CDR1 and CDR2 are PRHDT and FYEKMQ (reference sequence). The chain's CDR3 is CASSLGGRNQPQHF. The CDR3 nucleotides are TGTGCCAGCAGCTTAGGGGGGAGGAATCAGCCCCAGCATTTT.

This chain connects TRBV2 to TRBJ1-2, with D unclear. V was pared by 4 bases and J by 4 bases, with 10 bases between. This CDR3 is built from 13 residues. Germline V lookup: CDR1 SNHLY, CDR2 FYNNEI. This CDR3 is CASSVWDFYGYTF. The DNA for the CDR3 is TGTGCCAGCAGTGTTTGGGATTTCTATGGCTACACCTTC.

This chain connects TRBV10-3 to TRBJ2-3, with 7 positions matching TRBD1. V shed 0 bases and J 4 bases; nucleotides not matched to a gene: 4. Germline CDR1 reads ENHRY; CDR2 reads SYGVKD. The CDR3 contains 15 residues. CDR3 protein: CAISESRGLSDTQYF. The CDR3 region has the DNA TGTGCCATCAGTGAGTCTAGGGGGCTCTCAGATACGCAGTATTTT.

The genes are TRBV28 and TRBJ2-5; 9 bases are shared with TRBD2. Germline values: CDR1 MDHEN, CDR2 SYDVKM. The CDR3 loop spans 14 amino acids. V shed 7 bases and J 2 bases; nucleotides not matched to a gene: 5. CDR3 protein: CASNISGRQETQYF. In nucleotides, the CDR3 is TGTGCCAGCAACATTAGCGGGAGACAAGAGACCCAGTACTTC.